The sequence of this T cell receptor (beta chain) was determined in a study of T-cell reconstitution after alpha-beta-depleted transplantation in children. This CDR3 region has 14 residues. The germline V gene has CDR1 SQVTM and CDR2 ANQGSEA. V shed 5 bases and J 7 bases; nucleotides not matched to a gene: 8. General study points: Expanded graft clones, several hundred of them, were reportedly the source of alpha-beta T cells about two months after transplant. T-cell counts and diversity at one year following transplant were attributed mainly to newly produced T cells. Some patients showed high day-60 TCRbeta diversity, which derived from surviving recipient T cells and thymic progenitors.

Using unique molecular identifiers, the investigators prepared the TCRbeta library. TCRdb passed the PCR reads through MiXCR, listing each CDR3 protein once. The table shows roughly 150,000 distinct CDR3 sequences, with 8.5% to 14% occurring only once. A word on this clonotype: Its cognate antigen is unknown.

This specimen was PBMCs, taken before TCRalphabeta/CD19-depleted stem cell transplant. The TCR originated in a boy aged 2 to 9 with acute myeloid leukemia, due to receive a stem cell transplant. The chain uses TRBV29-1 and TRBJ2-2, with 9 bases matching TRBD2. The CDR3 coding sequence is TGCAGCGTTCAGGGCGGGGGGGCAATCGGGGAGCTGTTTTTT. It specifies CSVQGGGAIGELFF.